The T cell receptor beta chain described here comes from a study of blood T cell repertoires in COVID-19. The wider study: Samples taken during acute and convalescent COVID-19 were collected in the United States, Italy and Spain. T cells, B-cell-depleted T cells, or PBMCs provided the cDNA or gDNA that served as material.

Methods used by the authors: Cell counts per sample came from amplifying reference gene primers. Sequencing used immunoSEQ multiplex PCR; TCRdb keeps in-frame clones, though not all of them. V, J and clone size are those of that table, while D and trimming were read from the DNA. This sample has 200,000 to 300,000 clones, with under 90% found just once. Trimming removed 6 bases from V and 4 bases from J; junction bases left unmatched: 10. Germline assignment: CDR1 SGHRS and CDR2 YFSETQ. This CDR3 spans 15 amino acids. Assignment of participants to cohorts was predicated upon participant-reported clinical history. This clone was seen only a few times.

This sequence originates from a woman aged 30 to 39 with acute COVID-19. The sequencing sample was made of PBMCs or T cells enriched from blood (not recorded which). This chain connects TRBV5-1 to TRBJ2-3; TRBD1 aligns across 8 bases. The CDR3 nucleotides read TGCGCCAGCATGACAGGACAGGGAACCCCAGATACGCAGTATTTT. Its translation is CASMTGQGTPDTQYF.